This T cell receptor (beta chain) was recorded in a study of T cells in localized non-small cell lung cancer (dated by TCRdb to about 2020). Some background on the complete study: T cell repertoires of more than 200 early-stage NSCLC patients were analyzed, with tumors being compared against uninvolved tumor-adjacent lungs. The mean age of the NSCLC patients was roughly 70 years, with approximately 130 men and 110 or so women. The cohort was made up of under 250 treatment-naive NSCLC patients whose localized lung tumors had been resected.

A distance of 10 bases separates the germline ends of V and J, which lose 0 bases and 7 bases respectively. The CDR1 and CDR2 encoded by the germline V gene are MNHNS and SASEGT. The CDR3, from cysteine to phenylalanine, totals 14 residues. Of all the DNA, just the CDR3 is kept, 42 bases in frame from base 1. As concerns this clone: The target of this receptor is not known. Base qualities are not recorded, but no much larger clone differs from it by a single base.

Points the paper makes about the study in general: A median of 57 of the top 100 tumor clones turned up in the paired uninvolved adjacent lung, and about 28 of those clones also ranked among the top 100 of that same adjacent lung. Because multi-region sequencing of the tumors was not done, intratumor heterogeneity could not be ruled out. Longer overall survival was associated with higher T cell density in blood, whereas shorter survival was associated with higher clonality in adjacent lung. Because the study design was exploratory, TCR variables were selected using unadjusted p-values without false-discovery rate correction. Uninvolved tumor-adjacent lung showed the highest T cell clonality, higher than tumor, which suggests more focused antigenic responses in the uninvolved tumor-adjacent lung.

At diagnosis, tumor, uninvolved tumor-adjacent lung and peripheral blood were collected and then preserved as a mix of FFPE and fresh-frozen material. For TCR repertoire profiling, the blood samples were analyzed as peripheral blood mononuclear cells. TCR beta CDR3 regions were sequenced from DNA using the immunoSEQ Assay. The authors processed their data as follows. To compute T cell density, TCR beta template counts were normalized to usable DNA, which was estimated by amplifying housekeeping genes. The preseqR package was used to estimate richness by extrapolating to 400,000 templates for PBMC samples and to 120,000 templates for tissue samples. Clonality was taken to be one minus Pielou's evenness. Tissue-enriched TCRs were identified by differential abundance testing using productive amino-acid clonotypes, minimum total count 5 and alpha 0.1. The Jaccard Index and the Morisita Overlap Index were used to measure how much the repertoires overlapped between compartments. GLIPH clustered TCR beta CDR3s with public tetramer-defined viral CDR3s; viral motifs required at least three viral sequences plus V-gene enrichment. The table comes from immuneACCESS by way of TCRdb, which keeps in-frame sequences with V and J called. Part of the clones is missing from these tables; in studies checked, under half for an unresolved V gene and the rest for unknown reasons. That table gives V, J and clone size, and the DNA gave D and trimming. The sample data list about 54,000 clones, and about four fifths of these were observed just once. Clones ranked in the top ten supply approximately 20% of the sample.

The sequence was obtained from a female donor older than 55 with stage II squamous cell lung carcinoma. This receptor chain uses TRBV6-1 and TRBJ1-5; a confident D gene designation cannot be given. The sequencing used peripheral blood, collected before any cancer treatment. The CDR3 here reads CASSEAGPVQPQHF. At the DNA level, the sequence is TGTGCCAGCAGTGAAGCAGGGCCCGTCCAGCCCCAGCATTTT.